The entry that follows covers one TCR beta chain sequence. What it binds is not known. Germline V gene lookup returns CDR1 SGHAT and CDR2 FQNNGV. CDR3 length: 14 residues. V was pared by 3 bases and J by 4 bases, with 4 bases of the junction left unmatched. The sample belongs to a study of T-cell memory formation after mild COVID-19. Study-level results: The SARS-CoV-2 specificity of second-wave clones reaching peak at day 37 remained unverified.

Researchers used 5'RACE with constant-segment primers to make TCR alpha and TCR beta cDNA libraries that carry sample barcodes and UMIs. TCRdb processed the 5' RACE reads anew with MiXCR; each CDR3 protein has one entry. The table has about 300,000 distinct CDR3 sequences, roughly 19% seen once; the top ten hold around 21%. V usage is TRBV11-2 and J usage is TRBJ2-7, with TRBD1 matching over 9 bases. Sequenced input: PBMCs or a T cell subset sorted from them (not recorded which). The TCR sequence derives from a man younger than 35 who had mild COVID-19 (a few samples of this study predate the infection). Cell type and time point are not known. The CDR3: CASSLGQGMYEQYF. Written as DNA, the CDR3 is TGTGCCAGCAGCTTGGGACAGGGAATGTACGAGCAGTACTTC. Full variable domain (outside the CDR3, taken from reference TRBV11-2 and TRBJ2-7): EAGVAQSPRYKIIEKRQSVAFWCNPISGHATLYWYQQILGQGPKLLIQFQNNGVVDDSQLPKDRFSAERLKGVDSTLKIQPAKLEDSAVYLCASSLGQGMYEQYFGPGTRLTVT.